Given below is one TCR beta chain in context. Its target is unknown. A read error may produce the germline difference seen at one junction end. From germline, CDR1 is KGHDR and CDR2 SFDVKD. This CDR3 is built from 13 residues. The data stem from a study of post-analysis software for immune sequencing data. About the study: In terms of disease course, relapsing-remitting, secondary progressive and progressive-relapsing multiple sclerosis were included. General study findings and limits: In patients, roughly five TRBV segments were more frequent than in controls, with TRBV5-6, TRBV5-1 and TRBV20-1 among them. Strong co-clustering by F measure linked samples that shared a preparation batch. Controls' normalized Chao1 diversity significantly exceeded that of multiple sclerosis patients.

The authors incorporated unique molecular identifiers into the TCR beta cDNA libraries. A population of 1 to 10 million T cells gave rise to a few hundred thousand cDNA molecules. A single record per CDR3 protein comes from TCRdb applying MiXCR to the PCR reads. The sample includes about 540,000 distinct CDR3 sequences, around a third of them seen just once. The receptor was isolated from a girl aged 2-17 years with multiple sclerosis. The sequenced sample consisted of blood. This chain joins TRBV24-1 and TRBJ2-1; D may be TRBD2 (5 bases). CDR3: CATSDSAVNERFF. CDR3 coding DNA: TGTGCCACCAGTGATTCAGCGGTAAATGAGCGGTTCTTC.